What follows are 25 T cell receptor beta chains derived from one specimen sequenced in a study of memory CD4+ T cells and cytomegalovirus serostatus. The sort gate was single viable CD3+CD4+CD8-CD45RO+ cells for memory CD4+ T cells. Produced via immunoSEQ multiplex PCR; TCRdb's table is partial and in-frame only. The data contain about 42,000 clones, over 70% of them singletons. Material for sequencing was memory CD4+ T cells from blood. These receptors were collected from an adult in good health and CMV-seronegative.

The gene calls are TRBV28 and TRBJ1-1; D ambiguous. Trimming removed 5 bases from V and 6 bases from J, with 16 bases in between. CDR3 length: 14 residues. Germline CDR1 and CDR2: MDHEN and SYDVKM. DNA of the CDR3: TGTGCCAGCAGTCCGGACGGATTAGGATCTGAAGCTTTCTTT. This gives the protein CASSPDGLGSEAFF.

V and J are TRBV14 and TRBJ2-7; possible D gene TRBD2, 7 bases. Per germline, CDR1 SGHDN and CDR2 FVKESK. V lost 3 bases, J lost 3 bases, and 18 bases lay in between. CDR3 length: 16 residues. The CDR3 DNA follows: TGTGCCAGCAGCCAGTTTACAGGGAGGGATCACTACGAGCAGTACTTC. Protein: CASSQFTGRDHYEQYF.

The CDR3 DNA reads TGTGCCAGTAGGATCCGGGACAGGGCACCCGAACTCTCTGGAAACACCATATATTTT. Translated: CASRIRDRAPELSGNTIYF. This chain links TRBV19 with TRBJ1-3; 9 nucleotides line up with TRBD1. Germline V CDR1 and CDR2: LNHDA, SQIVND (reference sequence). The CDR3 consists of 19 residues. The V and J ends lost 6 bases and 0 bases, in that order; junction bases with no gene match: 15.

There are a few counts of this clone. V is TRBV7-9 and J is TRBJ1-6; 8 bases line up with TRBD1. Losses at the gene ends were 7 bases for V and 7 bases for J; bases not matched to a gene: 3. This CDR3 has 13 amino acids. Germline lookup yields CDR1 SEHNR and CDR2 FQNEAQ (reference sequence). The CDR3 sequence: CASTRTGNSPLHF. CDR3 DNA: TGTGCCAGCACCCGGACAGGGAATTCACCCCTCCACTTT.

J is TRBJ1-2 and V is TRBV19, with a weak D call TRBD1 (6 bases). Trimming removed 10 bases from V and 2 bases from J, with 20 bases in between. The germline V gene has CDR1 LNHDA and CDR2 SQIVND (reference sequence). The CDR3 has 15 residues. CDR3 protein: CATLNRPGGNYGYTF. CDR3 nucleotide sequence: TGTGCCACACTCAACCGACCCGGGGGCAACTATGGCTACACCTTC.

This sequence joins TRBV29-1 and TRBJ1-2, with TRBD1 as a possible D gene (6 bases). Germline V gene data show CDR1 as SQVTM and CDR2 as ANQGSEA. The germline V and J ends were trimmed by 7 bases and 8 bases, with 17 bases remaining between them. This CDR3 contains 12 residues. The CDR3 DNA is TGCAGCGGGGGTGAGGGGGGAGCGGGCTACACCTTC. Its protein product is CSGGEGGAGYTF.

In its sample, this clone was seen a few times. The chain employs TRBV23-1 and TRBJ1-6, with D maybe TRBD1 (5 bases). TRBV23-1 is treated as an ORF (open reading frame) with a function not yet certain. The germline V and J ends were trimmed by 11 bases and 10 bases, with 21 bases remaining between them. The length of the CDR3 is 14 residues. In DNA form, the CDR3 reads TGCGCCCTCCTCCTAGGCGGCGAGGGGTCACCCCTCCACTTT. Translation gives CALLLGGEGSPLHF.

In its sample, this clone was seen a few times. In nucleotides, the CDR3 is TGTGCCAGCAGTACAGACAGGGGGAGGACACCCCTCCACTTT. It yields the protein CASSTDRGRTPLHF. The rearrangement links TRBV6-1 to TRBJ1-6, with 9 positions matching TRBD1. V lost 5 bases and J lost 11; bases outside the gene matches: 7. The germline V gene encodes CDR1 MNHNS and CDR2 SASEGT. The CDR3 loop spans 14 amino acids.

The chain uses TRBV7-6 and TRBJ1-1, with TRBD1 as a possible D gene (5 bases). The V end was cut by 4 bases, the J end by 5 bases, with 20 bases between. Germline V gives CDR1 SGHVS, CDR2 FNYEAQ. The CDR3 contains 16 residues. The CDR3 protein is CASSSGRGQVGTEAFF. CDR3 nucleotide sequence: TGTGCCAGCAGCTCAGGGAGAGGTCAGGTTGGGACTGAAGCTTTCTTT.

This CDR3 is CASSLGSGSGELFF. CDR3 DNA sequence: TGTGCCAGCAGCTTAGGTAGCGGGAGCGGGGAGCTGTTTTTT. This chain connects TRBV7-2 to TRBJ2-2; 9 bases fit TRBD2. Losses at the gene ends were 1 base for V and 7 bases for J; bases not matched to a gene: 1. The germline V gene encodes CDR1 SGHTA and CDR2 FQGNSA. The CDR3 has 14 amino acids.

The chain couples TRBV19 to TRBJ2-5, with 8 nucleotides matching TRBD1. Germline V lookup: CDR1 LNHDA, CDR2 SQIVND (reference sequence). The trim removed 0 bases at V and 5 bases at J, leaving 11 bases unmatched. The CDR3 is 17 residues long. The CDR3 here is CASSIDWVQGARETQYF. DNA of the CDR3: TGTGCCAGTAGTATAGATTGGGTGCAGGGGGCGAGGGAGACCCAGTACTTC.

This chain uses TRBV27 with TRBJ1-5; D is uncertain. Germline-derived CDR1 and CDR2 are MNHEY and SMNVEV (reference sequence). The CDR3 is 16 amino acids. Deletions cut 0 bases from V and 2 bases from J, with 11 bases between. For the CDR3, the DNA is TGTGCCAGCAGTTTATCAGGAGGAAAGGGCAATCAGCCCCAGCATTTT. This translates into CASSLSGGKGNQPQHF.

This chain uses TRBV19 with TRBJ1-3; D is undetermined. Germline values: CDR1 LNHDA, CDR2 SQIVND (reference sequence). This CDR3 has 14 amino acids. V gave up 5 bases and J gave up 4 bases, with 12 bases separating them. The CDR3 reads CASSALAAGNTIYF. The CDR3 DNA is TGTGCCAGTAGTGCCCTTGCGGCGGGAAACACCATATATTTT.

The chain carries TRBV20-1 and TRBJ2-1, with D unresolved. V shed 5 bases and J shed 4 bases, with 6 bases lying between them. CDR1 is DFQATT, CDR2 SNEGSKA, per germline (reference sequence). This CDR3 contains 11 residues. The CDR3 loop reads CSAPEYNEQFF. The DNA of the CDR3 is TGCAGTGCTCCCGAGTACAATGAGCAGTTCTTC.

V is TRBV6-1 and J is TRBJ1-1; D gene unclear. V was pared by 7 bases and J by 2 bases, with 11 bases between. Germline loops: CDR1 MNHNS, CDR2 SASEGT. CDR3 length equals 13 residues. This CDR3 reads CASNPGLNTEAFF. In nucleotides, the CDR3 is TGTGCCAGCAACCCCGGGCTAAACACTGAAGCTTTCTTT.

J is TRBJ1-1 and V is TRBV14; D might be TRBD1 (5 bases). CDR3 length: 14 amino acids. CDR1 SGHDN and CDR2 FVKESK come from the germline V gene. Trimming took off 1 base at V and 2 bases at J, with 8 bases between the two ends. Here the CDR3 DNA reads TGTGCCAGCAGCCAAGTGAGGGGTAACACTGAAGCTTTCTTT. It codes for CASSQVRGNTEAFF.

V usage is TRBV5-4 and J usage is TRBJ1-5; D ambiguous. Trimming took off 4 bases at V and 6 bases at J, with 14 bases between the two ends. This CDR3 is built from 14 residues. Germline V lookup: CDR1 SGHNT, CDR2 YYREEE (reference sequence). CDR3 bases: TGTGCCAGCAGCCTTAACGGATGGAGTCAGCCCCAGCATTTT. Residues: CASSLNGWSQPQHF.

The chain carries TRBV18 and TRBJ2-1; D remains ambiguous. The V end was cut by 8 bases, the J end by 6 bases, with 8 bases between. The germline V gene encodes CDR1 KGHSH and CDR2 LQKENI. The CDR3 runs 11 residues. The CDR3 sequence is CASTKANEQFF. CDR3 nucleotide sequence: TGTGCCAGCACCAAAGCCAATGAGCAGTTCTTC.

V and J are TRBV6-1 and TRBJ2-5; tentative D call: TRBD1 (5 bases). V was clipped by 4 bases and J by 2 bases, with 11 bases between them. In germline, CDR1 is MNHNS, CDR2 SASEGT. The CDR3 is 14 amino acids. As DNA, the CDR3 is TGTGCCAGCAGTGTATCAGGGCTACAAGAGACCCAGTACTTC. Its protein is CASSVSGLQETQYF.

The V gene is TRBV18, the J gene TRBJ2-5; D gene uncertain. The last part of the DNA fits TRBJ2-7 better; the J call may be wrong. The CDR3 has 13 amino acids. Germline V gives CDR1 KGHSH, CDR2 LQKENI. The CDR3: CASSSIVAYEQYF. CDR3 sequence (DNA): TGTGCCAGCTCATCCATAGTAGCCTACGAGCAGTACTTC.

This sequence joins TRBV10-2 and TRBJ2-1; D possibly corresponds to TRBD1 (6 bases). The CDR3 is 12 residues long. The germline V gene has CDR1 WSHSY and CDR2 SAAADI. With 8 bases removed from V and 8 bases from J, the gap between germline ends came to 13 bases. CDR3 in DNA: TGCGCCAGCTGGAACAGGGCCCATGAGCAGTTCTTC. Its translation is CASWNRAHEQFF.

V gene TRBV16 combines with J gene TRBJ2-1; 8 bases line up with TRBD2. J lost 4 bases, V lost 4 bases, and 9 bases had no gene match. The CDR3 is 16 amino acids. The germline CDR1 and CDR2 sequences are KGHSY and FQNENV. The CDR3 protein is CASSPITGGMYNEQFF. CDR3 DNA sequence: TGTGCCAGCAGCCCGATAACGGGGGGGATGTACAATGAGCAGTTCTTC.

The V gene is TRBV27, the J gene TRBJ1-5, with 7 nucleotides matching TRBD1. This CDR3 is 18 amino acids long. With V trimmed by 6 bases and J by 0 bases, 14 bases remained unmatched. Germline CDR1 MNHEY, CDR2 SMNVEV (reference sequence). The CDR3 sequence: CASSPRSTGTYSNQPQHF. CDR3 DNA sequence: TGTGCCAGCAGCCCTCGGTCGACAGGGACCTATAGCAATCAGCCCCAGCATTTT.

The chain has TRBV28 and TRBJ2-3; D gene ambiguous. CDR1 and CDR2 (germline): MDHEN, SYDVKM. V was trimmed by 8 bases and J by 6 bases, leaving 3 bases between them. The CDR3 runs 9 residues. CDR3 loop: CASGDTQYF. The CDR3 DNA sequence: TGTGCCAGCGGGGATACGCAGTATTTT.

This chain connects TRBV6-1 to TRBJ1-1; TRBD1 is a possible D gene (5 bases). Germline V gene lookup returns CDR1 MNHNS and CDR2 SASEGT. This CDR3 is 15 amino acids long. V was trimmed by 7 bases and J by 3 bases, leaving 18 bases between them. CDR3 sequence: CASNLRQLGHTEAFF. The CDR3 DNA sequence: TGTGCCAGCAACCTTAGACAGCTGGGGCACACTGAAGCTTTCTTT.